This record looks at one T cell receptor beta chain sequence and its context. Its antigen remains unknown. The source of the sample is a study of metastatic and nonmetastatic thyroid tumors. Study details: Peripheral blood and tumor or nodule samples from malignant and benign thyroid patients were compared. Regarding the study as a whole: For both blood and tumor, malignant thyroid tumors reportedly showed significantly higher TCR beta diversity than benign nodules did.

There were no patients who had received any treatment before thyroid surgery. CDR1 LNHDA and CDR2 SQIVND come from the germline V gene (reference sequence). Trimming pared 7 bases from V and 5 bases from J, leaving 5 bases between. The CDR3 has 10 residues. In the study's own analysis: The study's classifier, a distant-metastasis tool for papillary thyroid cancer, was built using CDR3 differences across clinicopathological groups. TCRdb re-analyzed the PCR reads using MiXCR. The V and J calls were determined by TCRdb, not by the authors. The table lists under 20,000 clones, approximately 23% of them singletons.

The material sequenced was tumor tissue. The chain links TRBV19 to TRBJ2-5, with D unclear. The origin of this receptor is a female donor with papillary thyroid cancer or a benign thyroid nodule (not recorded which). Some clones in this sample may be carry-over from other donors' samples. CDR3: CASIVETQYF. The CDR3 DNA sequence: TGTGCCAGTATCGTGGAGACCCAGTACTTC.